The T cell receptor beta chain described here comes from a study of CD8 T cells in Susac syndrome. This clonotype was seen once. High-throughput TCR beta sequencing covered peripheral CD8+ and CD4+ T cells. TEMRA cells were enriched by FACS, and CD4+ and CD8+ T cells were negatively isolated. CDR1 and CDR2 from the germline V gene are SQVTM and ANQGSEA. Trimming left V 1 base short and J 3 bases short, with 22 bases between. The CDR3 has 18 amino acids. The RNA input was roughly 0.45 to 1 ug, and it was reverse transcribed with random hexamers. By means of immunoSEQ multiplex PCR, TCR beta CDR3 spanning 54 Vbeta and 13 Jbeta underwent amplification. From the immunoSEQ multiplex PCR reads, TCRdb called clonotypes with MiXCR, one entry per CDR3 protein. The sample has 180,000 or so distinct CDR3 sequences, about 95% seen once.

The chain is built from TRBV29-1 and TRBJ2-1, with a tentative D call TRBD1 (5 bases). The specimen was CD4+ T cells from PBMCs. This sequence was found in a human donor in good health. The CDR3 is CSVEGGRASPLLYNEQFF. CDR3 nucleotides: TGCAGCGTTGAAGGCGGCAGGGCCTCCCCTCTGCTCTACAATGAGCAGTTCTTC.